These T cell receptor beta chains were read from a single sample in a study of blood T cell repertoires in COVID-19. Method: immunoSEQ multiplex PCR; TCRdb's copy keeps in-frame clones and lacks some. The sample lists over 10,000 clones, around 85% occurring once. The sample taken for sequencing was peripheral blood. The receptor set was obtained from a human donor in a cohort sampled during active COVID-19. Both conserved end residues are part of each CDR3. D genes are given only for firm matches. Rows give clone size only sometimes, using once, few, many, or a class for an expanded clone.

TRBV5-4	NA	TRBJ2-6	TRBD1	CASSTTGGAGANVLTF	TGTGCCAGCAGCACCACAGGGGGCGCTGGGGCCAACGTCCTGACTTTC
TRBV11-1	NA	TRBJ2-7	TRBD2	CASSQGLVYEQYF	TGTGCCAGCAGCCAAGGACTAGTCTACGAGCAGTACTTC
TRBV10-3	NA	TRBJ1-1	TRBD1	CATGQAGVGTEAFF	TGTGCCACCGGACAGGCAGGGGTGGGCACTGAAGCTTTCTTT
TRBV7-3	NA	TRBJ2-1	TRBD2	CASSPVGRVLAGDNEQFF	TGTGCCAGCAGCCCTGTCGGCAGGGTTCTAGCGGGAGACAATGAGCAGTTCTTC
TRBV6-6	NA	TRBJ2-6	NA	CASSYYGPGANVLTF	TGTGCCAGCAGTTACTATGGGCCTGGGGCCAACGTCCTGACTTTC
TRBV9	few	TRBJ2-1	TRBD2	CASSVEGGPTNEQFF	TGTGCCAGCAGCGTAGAGGGAGGGCCCACCAATGAGCAGTTCTTC
TRBV10-3	once	TRBJ1-5	NA	CAISDPRGQGQPQHF	TGTGCCATCAGTGACCCCCGTGGCCAGGGGCAGCCCCAGCATTTT
TRBV6-6	NA	TRBJ2-1	NA	CASSYSTIYNEQFF	TGTGCCAGCAGTTACTCGACTATTTACAATGAGCAGTTCTTC
TRBV27	NA	TRBJ2-1	TRBD2	CASSTTSGGTLLSEQFF	TGTGCCAGCAGTACGACTAGCGGGGGTACCCTATTAAGTGAGCAGTTCTTC
TRBV6-5	few	TRBJ1-2	NA	CASREGIYGYTF	TGTGCCTCCCGGGAGGGGATCTATGGCTACACCTTC
TRBV28	NA	TRBJ2-1	TRBD1	CASSAAGQDPNEQFF	TGTGCCAGCAGCGCCGCCGGACAGGACCCCAATGAGCAGTTCTTC
TRBV27	NA	TRBJ2-3	TRBD2	CASSSVAGVWADTQYF	TGTGCCAGCAGTTCTGTAGCGGGAGTTTGGGCAGATACGCAGTATTTT
TRBV6-2/TRBV6-3	NA	TRBJ1-5	TRBD1	CASSYSTGLGPQHF	TGTGCCAGCAGTTACTCGACAGGGTTGGGGCCCCAGCATTTT
TRBV9	NA	TRBJ1-6	TRBD1	CASSALRDRDSFSNSPLHF	TGTGCCAGCAGCGCTCTCCGGGACAGGGACTCATTCAGTAATTCACCCCTCCACTTT
TRBV4-2	NA	TRBJ2-1	TRBD2	CASSQELAGYNEQFF	TGTGCCAGCAGCCAAGAGCTAGCGGGGTACAATGAGCAGTTCTTC
TRBV29-1	NA	TRBJ2-1	NA	CSVRGGAVYNEQFF	TGCAGCGTCCGAGGGGGTGCGGTCTACAATGAGCAGTTCTTC
TRBV6-5	NA	TRBJ1-4	TRBD1	CASRPDRGSEKLFF	TGTGCCAGCAGACCCGACAGGGGCAGTGAAAAACTGTTTTTT
TRBV2	NA	TRBJ1-6	NA	CASSTVRSYNSPLHF	TGTGCCAGCAGTACAGTGCGCTCCTATAATTCACCCCTCCACTTT
TRBV5-1	NA	TRBJ2-1	TRBD2	CASSLSGDSYNEQFF	TGCGCCAGCAGCTTAAGCGGGGACTCCTACAATGAGCAGTTCTTC
TRBV12-3/TRBV12-4	NA	TRBJ1-2	TRBD1	CASKWGQGYGYTF	TGTGCCAGCAAATGGGGACAGGGTTATGGCTACACCTTC
TRBV29-1	NA	TRBJ2-2	NA	CSARAGELFF	TGCAGCGCCCGAGCCGGGGAGCTGTTTTTT
TRBV6-7	NA	TRBJ2-5	TRBD2	CASSYAKNSGRGETQYF	TGTGCCAGCAGTTACGCGAAGAATAGCGGGAGGGGTGAGACCCAGTACTTC
TRBV3-1/TRBV3-2	NA	TRBJ2-5	TRBD2	CASSQDPAGFQETQYF	TGTGCCAGCAGCCAAGATCCAGCGGGGTTTCAAGAGACCCAGTACTTC
TRBV15	NA	TRBJ2-1	NA	CATSRDWLGGYEQFF	TGTGCCACCAGCAGAGACTGGCTAGGGGGTTATGAGCAGTTCTTC
TRBV9	NA	TRBJ2-1	NA	CASSVEVGGNEQFF	TGTGCCAGCAGCGTAGAGGTGGGGGGAAATGAGCAGTTCTTC
TRBV7-2	NA	TRBJ2-3	TRBD2	CASSAGLAVIDTQYF	TGTGCCAGCAGCGCGGGACTAGCGGTTATCGATACGCAGTATTTT
TRBV28	NA	TRBJ2-3	TRBD2	CASSRGTSLHTDTQYF	TGTGCCAGCAGTCGTGGGACTAGCTTACACACAGATACGCAGTATTTT
TRBV19	NA	TRBJ1-2	NA	CASSQGRDYGYTF	TGTGCCAGTAGTCAGGGGAGGGACTATGGCTACACCTTC
TRBV28	once	TRBJ2-3	NA	CASSLQGIREADTQYF	TGTGCCAGCAGTCTCCAGGGGATACGGGAAGCAGATACGCAGTATTTT
TRBV10-3	NA	TRBJ2-7	NA	CAISPGGPGQYF	TGTGCCATCAGCCCAGGGGGGCCCGGGCAGTACTTC
TRBV19	NA	TRBJ1-6	NA	CASRLGTGVYSPLHF	TGTGCCAGTAGGCTAGGCACAGGTGTGTATTCACCCCTCCACTTT
TRBV12-3/TRBV12-4	NA	TRBJ1-3	NA	CASSFRNTIYF	TGTGCCAGCAGTTTTAGAAACACCATATATTTT
TRBV28	NA	TRBJ1-2	NA	CASSGSGSRYAYGYTF	TGTGCCAGCAGTGGGAGCGGGAGCAGATATGCCTATGGCTACACCTTC
TRBV21-1	once	TRBJ2-7	NA	CASTTEGSPTPYEQYF	TGTGCCAGCACCACAGAGGGCTCACCTACCCCTTACGAGCAGTACTTC
TRBV6-8	NA	TRBJ1-2	NA	CASILSGGGGNGYTF	TGTGCCAGCATCCTCTCGGGAGGGGGAGGCAATGGCTACACCTTC
TRBV30	NA	TRBJ1-2	NA	CAWRKLVRATGRGYTF	TGTGCCTGGAGGAAGTTGGTGCGTGCGACAGGCCGGGGCTACACCTTC
TRBV28	NA	TRBJ2-7	NA	CASSLSQGFGEQYF	TGTGCCAGCAGTCTTTCTCAGGGTTTCGGCGAGCAGTACTTC
TRBV9	once	TRBJ2-1	TRBD2	CASSVTEAGWYNEQFF	TGTGCCAGCAGCGTAACAGAAGCGGGGTGGTACAATGAGCAGTTCTTC
TRBV5-1	NA	TRBJ2-1	NA	CASSLSAGRVDDEQFF	TGCGCCAGCAGCTTGAGCGCTGGCAGGGTCGACGATGAGCAGTTCTTC
TRBV6-5	NA	TRBJ1-5	NA	CASRHYYSNQPQHF	TGTGCCAGCAGACACTACTATAGCAATCAGCCCCAGCATTTT
TRBV4-3	NA	TRBJ1-4	NA	CASSQDGPNEKLFF	TGCGCCAGCAGCCAAGACGGTCCGAATGAAAAACTGTTTTTT
TRBV20-1	NA	TRBJ2-3	NA	CSASPPYGDTQYF	TGCAGTGCTAGTCCTCCGTACGGGGATACGCAGTATTTT
TRBV7-8	NA	TRBJ2-3	TRBD2	CASRELAGDHTDTQYF	TGTGCCAGCAGGGAACTAGCGGGGGACCACACAGATACGCAGTATTTT
TRBV5-1	once	TRBJ1-4	NA	CASSLGDLSTVGEKLFF	TGCGCCAGCAGCTTGGGGGACTTATCGACAGTCGGTGAAAAACTGTTTTTT
TRBV5-4	NA	TRBJ1-5	TRBD1	CASSTGGDSNQPQHF	TGTGCCAGCAGCACAGGGGGCGATAGCAATCAGCCCCAGCATTTT
TRBV6-2/TRBV6-3	NA	TRBJ2-3	NA	CASSYPGGGVPFTDTQYF	TGTGCCAGCAGTTACCCCGGAGGGGGGGTGCCGTTCACAGATACGCAGTATTTT
TRBV7-3	NA	TRBJ2-1	TRBD2	CASSHREGSYNEQFF	TGTGCCAGCAGCCATCGGGAGGGCTCCTACAATGAGCAGTTCTTC
TRBV30	once	TRBJ2-7	NA	CAWSATVPYEQYF	TGTGCCTGGAGTGCGACAGTGCCTTACGAGCAGTACTTC
TRBV5-3	NA	TRBJ2-2	NA	CARRTHPGELFF	TGTGCCAGAAGAACACACCCCGGGGAGCTGTTTTTT
TRBV4-3	NA	TRBJ2-3	TRBD2	CASSQATSGASTDTQYF	TGCGCCAGCAGCCAAGCCACTAGCGGGGCTAGCACAGATACGCAGTATTTT
TRBV7-9	NA	TRBJ2-7	TRBD2	CASSLVSGRAGEQYF	TGTGCCAGCAGCTTAGTAAGCGGGAGGGCCGGCGAGCAGTACTTC
TRBV5-1	NA	TRBJ1-1	TRBD1	CASSLTGDLRDTEAFF	TGCGCCAGCAGCTTGACAGGGGACCTCCGGGACACTGAAGCTTTCTTT
TRBV4-1	NA	TRBJ1-2	TRBD1	CASSQRQWDRGYGYTF	TGCGCCAGCAGCCAGCGACAATGGGACAGGGGCTATGGCTACACCTTC
TRBV7-9	NA	TRBJ2-5	TRBD2	CASSSTSGLAVETQYF	TGTGCCAGCAGTTCTACCTCGGGACTAGCGGTTGAGACCCAGTACTTC
TRBV10-1	medium-sized	TRBJ1-5	NA	CASSGSGNYNQPQHF	TGCGCCAGCAGTGGGTCCGGTAACTACAATCAGCCCCAGCATTTT
TRBV28	NA	TRBJ2-3	TRBD2	CASSPPSGGGADTQYF	TGTGCCAGCAGTCCGCCAAGCGGGGGAGGGGCAGATACGCAGTATTTT
TRBV7-9	NA	TRBJ1-6	TRBD1	CASSPRQGNSPLHF	TGTGCCAGCAGCCCCCGACAGGGGAACTCACCCCTCCACTTT
TRBV30	NA	TRBJ2-7	TRBD2	CAWSVAGGALEQYF	TGTGCCTGGAGTGTGGCGGGGGGGGCCTTGGAGCAGTACTTC
TRBV2	NA	TRBJ1-6	TRBD1	CASRAQGDGSPLHF	TGTGCCAGCAGGGCACAGGGGGATGGTTCACCCCTCCACTTT
TRBV5-1	NA	TRBJ1-2	TRBD1	CASSGTPGQGSGGYTF	TGCGCCAGCAGCGGAACACCGGGACAGGGGAGCGGTGGCTACACCTTC